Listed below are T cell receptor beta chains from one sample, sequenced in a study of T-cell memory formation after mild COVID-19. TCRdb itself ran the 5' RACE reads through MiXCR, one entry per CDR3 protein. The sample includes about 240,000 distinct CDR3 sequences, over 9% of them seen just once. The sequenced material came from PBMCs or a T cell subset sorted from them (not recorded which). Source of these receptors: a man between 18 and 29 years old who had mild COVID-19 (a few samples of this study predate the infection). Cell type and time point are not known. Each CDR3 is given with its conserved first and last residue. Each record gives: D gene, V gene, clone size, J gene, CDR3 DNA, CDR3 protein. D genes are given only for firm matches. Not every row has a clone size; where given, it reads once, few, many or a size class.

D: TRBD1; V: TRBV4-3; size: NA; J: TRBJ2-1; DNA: TGCGCCAGCAGCCAAAGGACAGGGCTCAATGAGCAGTTCTTC; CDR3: CASSQRTGLNEQFF
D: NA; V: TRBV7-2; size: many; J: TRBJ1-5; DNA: TGTGCCACCTCATTGGGTGGGAGCAATCAGCCCCAGCATTTT; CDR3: CATSLGGSNQPQHF
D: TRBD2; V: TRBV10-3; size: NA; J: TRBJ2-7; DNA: TGTGCCATCAGTGACTGGACTAGCGGGGGCCGCTCCTACGAGCAGTACTTC; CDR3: CAISDWTSGGRSYEQYF
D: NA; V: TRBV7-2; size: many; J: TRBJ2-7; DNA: TGTGCCAGCAGCTTCAGGCTTAGTACCGAGCAGTACTTC; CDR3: CASSFRLSTEQYF
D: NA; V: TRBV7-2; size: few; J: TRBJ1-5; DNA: TGTGCCAGCAGCTTAGATGGGAGTGGGCAGCCCCAGCATTTT; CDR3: CASSLDGSGQPQHF
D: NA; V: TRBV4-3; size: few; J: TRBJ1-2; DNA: TGCGCCAGCAGCCTGCCCCCGTACGGGGCTTTCACCTTC; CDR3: CASSLPPYGAFTF
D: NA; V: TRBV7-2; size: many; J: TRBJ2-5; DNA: TGTGCCAGCAGCTTTAGCCGGCTACGTGGGGAGACCCAGTACTTC; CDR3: CASSFSRLRGETQYF
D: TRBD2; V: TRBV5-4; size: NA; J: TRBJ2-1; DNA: TGTGCCAGCAGCCCCGGGGGGGAGCGCAGGAATGAGCAGTTCTTC; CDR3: CASSPGGERRNEQFF
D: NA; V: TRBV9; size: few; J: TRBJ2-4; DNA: TGTGCCAGCAGCCCCGGTGGGGGCTACAAAAACATTCAGTACTTC; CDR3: CASSPGGGYKNIQYF
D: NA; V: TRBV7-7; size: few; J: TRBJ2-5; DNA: TGTGCTAGCAGCTTAGTGGTCCGGGAGACCCAGTACTTC; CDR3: CASSLVVRETQYF
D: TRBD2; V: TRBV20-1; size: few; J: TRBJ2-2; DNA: TGCAGTGCCGGACTAGCGGGGGTGAACACCGGGGAGCTGTTTTTT; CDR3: CSAGLAGVNTGELFF
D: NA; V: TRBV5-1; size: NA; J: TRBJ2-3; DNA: TGCGCCAGCAGCTTGGCCTCACGCACAGATACGCAGTATTTT; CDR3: CASSLASRTDTQYF
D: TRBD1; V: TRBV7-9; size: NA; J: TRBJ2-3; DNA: TGTGCCAGCAGCCCTCTAATACCGGGACAGGGGACAGATACGCAGTATTTT; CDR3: CASSPLIPGQGTDTQYF
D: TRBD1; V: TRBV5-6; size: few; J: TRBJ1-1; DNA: TGTGCCAGCAGCCTAGGGACAGGGGCGGCTTTCTTT; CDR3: CASSLGTGAAFF
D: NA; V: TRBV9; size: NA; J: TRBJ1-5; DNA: TGTGCCAGCAGCGTAGATCCGGGTCCGGGAGGTCAGCCCCAGCATTTT; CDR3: CASSVDPGPGGQPQHF
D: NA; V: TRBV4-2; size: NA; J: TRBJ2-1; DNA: TGTGCCAGCAGCCAAGAAGGTGTCCTCCATGAGCAGTTCTTC; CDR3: CASSQEGVLHEQFF
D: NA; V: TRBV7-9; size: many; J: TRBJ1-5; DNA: TGTGCCAGCAGCTCGGGCAATCAGCCCCAGCATTTT; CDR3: CASSSGNQPQHF
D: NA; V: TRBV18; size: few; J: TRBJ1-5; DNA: TGTGCCAGCTCACCAAGTTTCAGCTACAATCAGCCCCAGCATTTT; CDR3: CASSPSFSYNQPQHF
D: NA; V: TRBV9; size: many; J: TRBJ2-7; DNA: TGTGCCAGCAGCGTAGACTCGACAGGCTCCTACGAGCAGTACTTC; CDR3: CASSVDSTGSYEQYF
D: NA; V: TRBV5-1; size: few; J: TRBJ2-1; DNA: TGCGCCAGCAGCTTGGATCGGGCCGGACAAAATGAGCAGTTCTTC; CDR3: CASSLDRAGQNEQFF
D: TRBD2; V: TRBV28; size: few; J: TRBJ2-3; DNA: TGTGCCAGCAGTCCCACCGGGACTAGAAGCACAGATACGCAGTATTTT; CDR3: CASSPTGTRSTDTQYF
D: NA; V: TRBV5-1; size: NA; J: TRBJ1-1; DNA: TGCGCCAGCAGCCTGGACGGCGAAGAAGCTTTCTTT; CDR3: CASSLDGEEAFF